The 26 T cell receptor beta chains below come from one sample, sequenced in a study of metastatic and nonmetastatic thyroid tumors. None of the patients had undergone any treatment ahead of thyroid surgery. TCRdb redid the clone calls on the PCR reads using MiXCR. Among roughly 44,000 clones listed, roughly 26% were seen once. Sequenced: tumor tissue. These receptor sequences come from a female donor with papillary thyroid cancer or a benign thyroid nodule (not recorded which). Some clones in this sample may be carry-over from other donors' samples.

The CDR3 nucleotides read TGTGCCAGCAGCTTAGAGGGTCTCATTAACTATGGCTACACCTTC. Translation: CASSLEGLINYGYTF. V usage is TRBV7-9 and J usage is TRBJ1-2, with no clear D. Germline CDR1 reads SEHNR; CDR2 reads FQNEAQ (reference sequence). V dropped 1 base and J dropped 1 base, with 10 bases sitting between them. The CDR3 is made up of 15 amino acids.

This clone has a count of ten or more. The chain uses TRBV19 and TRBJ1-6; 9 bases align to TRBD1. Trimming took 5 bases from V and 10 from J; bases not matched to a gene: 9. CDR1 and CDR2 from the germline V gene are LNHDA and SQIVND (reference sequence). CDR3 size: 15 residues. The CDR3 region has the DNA TGTGCCAGTAGTCCATGGGGACAGGGATTGTCACCCCTCCACTTT. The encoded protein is CASSPWGQGLSPLHF.

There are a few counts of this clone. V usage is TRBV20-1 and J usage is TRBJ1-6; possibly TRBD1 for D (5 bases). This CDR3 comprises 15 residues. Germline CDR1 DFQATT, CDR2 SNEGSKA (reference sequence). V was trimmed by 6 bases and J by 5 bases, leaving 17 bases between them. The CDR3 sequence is CSAYGRFRDNSPLHF. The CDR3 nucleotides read TGCAGTGCCTATGGCCGATTCAGGGATAATTCACCCCTCCACTTT.

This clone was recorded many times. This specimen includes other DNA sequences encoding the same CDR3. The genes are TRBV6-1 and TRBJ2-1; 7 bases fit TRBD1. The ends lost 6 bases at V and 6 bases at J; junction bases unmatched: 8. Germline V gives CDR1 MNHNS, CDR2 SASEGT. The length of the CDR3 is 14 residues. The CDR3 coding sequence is TGTGCCAGCAGGCCCGGGACAGCCTTCAATGAGCAGTTCTTC. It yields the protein CASRPGTAFNEQFF.

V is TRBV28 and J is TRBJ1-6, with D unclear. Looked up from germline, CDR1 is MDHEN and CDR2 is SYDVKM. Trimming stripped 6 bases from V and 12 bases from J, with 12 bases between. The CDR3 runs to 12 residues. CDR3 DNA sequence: TGTGCCAGCAGGGTCCCCACACTACCCCTCCACTTT. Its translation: CASRVPTLPLHF.

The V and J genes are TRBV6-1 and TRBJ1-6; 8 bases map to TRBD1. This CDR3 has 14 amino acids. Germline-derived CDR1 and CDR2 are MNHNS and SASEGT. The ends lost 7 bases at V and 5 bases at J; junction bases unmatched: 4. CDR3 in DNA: TGTGCCAGCATGGGACAGGAAGATAATTCACCCCTCCACTTT. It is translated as CASMGQEDNSPLHF.

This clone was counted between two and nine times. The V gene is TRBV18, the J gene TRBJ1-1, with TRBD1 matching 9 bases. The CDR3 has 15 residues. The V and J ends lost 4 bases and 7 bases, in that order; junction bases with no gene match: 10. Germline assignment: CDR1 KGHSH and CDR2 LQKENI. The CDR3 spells CASSLLKQGAGEAFF. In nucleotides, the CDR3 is TGTGCCAGCTCACTACTGAAACAGGGGGCCGGTGAAGCTTTCTTT.

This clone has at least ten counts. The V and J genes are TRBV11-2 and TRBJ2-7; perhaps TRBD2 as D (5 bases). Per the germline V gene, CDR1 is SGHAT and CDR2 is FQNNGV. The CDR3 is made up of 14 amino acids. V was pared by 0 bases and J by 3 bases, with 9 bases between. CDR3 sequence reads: CASSLDRGSYEQYF. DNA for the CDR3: TGTGCCAGCAGCTTAGACCGGGGTAGCTACGAGCAGTACTTC.

CDR3 amino acids: CASNPGTSGNNEQFF. CDR3 DNA sequence: TGCGCCAGCAACCCCGGGACTAGCGGAAACAATGAGCAGTTCTTC. The V call is TRBV4-1, the J call TRBJ2-1; 11 bases are shared with TRBD2. Germline V CDR1 and CDR2: MGHRA, YSYEKL. The CDR3 runs 15 residues. After removal of 7 bases from V and 5 bases from J, the junction contained 7 bases not matched to a gene.

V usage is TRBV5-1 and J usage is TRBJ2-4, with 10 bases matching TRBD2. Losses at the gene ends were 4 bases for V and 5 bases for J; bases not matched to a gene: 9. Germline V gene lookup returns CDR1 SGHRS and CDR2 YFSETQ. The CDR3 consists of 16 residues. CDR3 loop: CASSPSRLAGQNIQYF. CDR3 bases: TGCGCCAGCAGCCCAAGCCGACTAGCGGGTCAAAACATTCAGTACTTC.

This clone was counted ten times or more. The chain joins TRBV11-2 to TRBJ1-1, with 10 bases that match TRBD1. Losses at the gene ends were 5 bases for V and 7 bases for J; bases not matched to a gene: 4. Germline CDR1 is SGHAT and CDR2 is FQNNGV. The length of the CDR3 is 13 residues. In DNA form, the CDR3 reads TGTGCCAGCAGCACGGGACAGGGGAATGAAGCTTTCTTT. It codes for CASSTGQGNEAFF.

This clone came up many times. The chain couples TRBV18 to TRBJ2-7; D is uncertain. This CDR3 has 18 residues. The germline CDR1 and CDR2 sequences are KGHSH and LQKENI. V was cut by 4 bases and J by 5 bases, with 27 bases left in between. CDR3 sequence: CASSLTKLEQTVFDEQYF. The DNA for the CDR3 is TGTGCCAGCTCACTCACCAAGCTGGAACAGACGGTGTTTGACGAGCAGTACTTC.

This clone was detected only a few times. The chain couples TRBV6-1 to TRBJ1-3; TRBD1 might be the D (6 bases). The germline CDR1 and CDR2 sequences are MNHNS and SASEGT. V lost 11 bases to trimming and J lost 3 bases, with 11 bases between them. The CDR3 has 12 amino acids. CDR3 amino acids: CAGVQGGNTIYF. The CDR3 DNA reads TGTGCCGGAGTACAGGGTGGAAACACCATATATTTT.

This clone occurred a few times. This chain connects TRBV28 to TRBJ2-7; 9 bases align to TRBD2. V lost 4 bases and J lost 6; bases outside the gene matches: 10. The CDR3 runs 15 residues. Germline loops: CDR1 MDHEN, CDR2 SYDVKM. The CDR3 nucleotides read TGTGCCAGCAGTTCAAGCGGGGGGATGATAGTCGAGCAGTACTTC. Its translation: CASSSSGGMIVEQYF.

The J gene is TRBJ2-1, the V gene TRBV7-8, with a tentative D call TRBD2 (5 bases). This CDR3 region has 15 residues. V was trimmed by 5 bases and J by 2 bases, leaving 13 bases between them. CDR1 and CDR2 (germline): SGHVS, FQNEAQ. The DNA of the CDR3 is TGTGCCAGCAGCCTCCATGGAGCGGCCTACAATGAGCAGTTCTTC. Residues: CASSLHGAAYNEQFF.

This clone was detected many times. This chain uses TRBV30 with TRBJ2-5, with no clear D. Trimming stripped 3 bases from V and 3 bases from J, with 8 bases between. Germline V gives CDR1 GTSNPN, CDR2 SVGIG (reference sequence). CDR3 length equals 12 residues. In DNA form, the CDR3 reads TGTGCCTGGAGACACCTGAAAGAGACCCAGTACTTC. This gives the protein CAWRHLKETQYF. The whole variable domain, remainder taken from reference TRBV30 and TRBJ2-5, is SQTIHQWPATLVQPVGSPLSLECTVEGTSNPNLYWYRQAAGRGLQLLFYSVGIGQISSEVPQNLSASRPQDRQFILSSKKLLLSDSGFYLCAWRHLKETQYFGPGTRLLVL.

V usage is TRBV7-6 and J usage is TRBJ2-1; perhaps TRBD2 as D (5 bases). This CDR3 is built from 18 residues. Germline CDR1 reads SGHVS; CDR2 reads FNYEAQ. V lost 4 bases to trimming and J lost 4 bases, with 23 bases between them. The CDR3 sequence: CASSSSLRRRGGYNEQFF. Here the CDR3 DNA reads TGTGCCAGCAGCTCCAGCTTAAGGAGGAGAGGTGGATACAATGAGCAGTTCTTC.

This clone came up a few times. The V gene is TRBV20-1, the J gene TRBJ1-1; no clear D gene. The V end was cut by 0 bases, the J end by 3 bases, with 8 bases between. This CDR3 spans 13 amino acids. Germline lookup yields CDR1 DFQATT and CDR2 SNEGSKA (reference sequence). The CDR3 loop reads CSARDRRDTEAFF. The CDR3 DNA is TGCAGTGCTAGAGATCGGAGGGACACTGAAGCTTTCTTT.

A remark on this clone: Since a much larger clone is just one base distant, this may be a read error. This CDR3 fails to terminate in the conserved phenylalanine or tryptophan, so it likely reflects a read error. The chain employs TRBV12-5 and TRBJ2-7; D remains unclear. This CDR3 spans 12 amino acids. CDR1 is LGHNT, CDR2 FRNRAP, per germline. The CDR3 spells CSSGLTVYEQYL. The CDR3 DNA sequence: TGTTCTAGTGGTTTAACCGTCTACGAGCAGTACCTC.

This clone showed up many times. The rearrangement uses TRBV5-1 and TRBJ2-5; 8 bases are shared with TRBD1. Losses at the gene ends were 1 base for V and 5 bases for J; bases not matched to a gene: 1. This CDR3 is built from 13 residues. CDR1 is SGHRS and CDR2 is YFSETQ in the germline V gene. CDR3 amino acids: CASSLQGAETQYF. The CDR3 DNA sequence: TGCGCCAGCAGCTTGCAGGGGGCCGAGACCCAGTACTTC.

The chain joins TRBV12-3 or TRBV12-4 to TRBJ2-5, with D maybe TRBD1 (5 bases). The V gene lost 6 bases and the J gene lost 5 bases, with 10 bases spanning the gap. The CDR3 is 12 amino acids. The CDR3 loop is CASSPGRETQYF. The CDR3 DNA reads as TGTGCCAGCAGCCCAGGGCGGGAGACCCAGTACTTC.

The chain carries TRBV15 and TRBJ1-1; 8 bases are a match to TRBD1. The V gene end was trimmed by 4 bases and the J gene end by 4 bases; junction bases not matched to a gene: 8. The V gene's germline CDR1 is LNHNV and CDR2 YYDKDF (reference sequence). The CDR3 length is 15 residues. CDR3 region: CATSKQNRGITEAFF. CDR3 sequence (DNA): TGTGCCACCAGCAAACAAAACAGGGGGATCACTGAAGCTTTCTTT.

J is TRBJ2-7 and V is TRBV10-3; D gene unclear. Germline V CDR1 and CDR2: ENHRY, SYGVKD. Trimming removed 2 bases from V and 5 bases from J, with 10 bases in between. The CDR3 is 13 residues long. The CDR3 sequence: CAISEPLIDEQYF. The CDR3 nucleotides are TGTGCCATCAGTGAGCCCCTCATAGACGAGCAGTACTTC.

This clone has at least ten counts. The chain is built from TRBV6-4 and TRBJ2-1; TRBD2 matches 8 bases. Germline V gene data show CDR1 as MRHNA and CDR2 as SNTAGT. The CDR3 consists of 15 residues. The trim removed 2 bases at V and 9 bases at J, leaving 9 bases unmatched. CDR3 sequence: CASSDVGGAYGEQFF. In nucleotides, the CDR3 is TGTGCCAGCAGTGACGTCGGGGGGGCCTATGGTGAGCAGTTCTTC.

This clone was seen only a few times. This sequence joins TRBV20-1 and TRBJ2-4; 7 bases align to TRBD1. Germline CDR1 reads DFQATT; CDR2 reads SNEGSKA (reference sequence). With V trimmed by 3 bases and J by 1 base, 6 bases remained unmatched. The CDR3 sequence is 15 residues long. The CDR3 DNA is TGCAGTGCTAGTTGGGACAGAGCGGCCAAAAACATTCAGTACTTC. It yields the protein CSASWDRAAKNIQYF.

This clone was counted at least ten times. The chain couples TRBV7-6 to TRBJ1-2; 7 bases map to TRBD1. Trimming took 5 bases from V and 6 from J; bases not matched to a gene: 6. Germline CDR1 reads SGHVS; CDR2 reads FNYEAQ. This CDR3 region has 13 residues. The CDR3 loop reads CASSPGQRHGYTF. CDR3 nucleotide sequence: TGTGCCAGCAGCCCGGGACAGCGTCATGGCTACACCTTC.